Presented here are 12 T cell receptor beta chains from one specimen sequenced in a study of T-cell memory formation after mild COVID-19. Via MiXCR, TCRdb re-called the 5' RACE reads, giving one row per CDR3 protein. The data hold around 430,000 distinct CDR3 sequences, with roughly 15% observed a single time. Sequencing was done on a sample of PBMCs or a T cell subset sorted from them (not recorded which). These receptors all come from a man aged 18 to 29 who had mild COVID-19 (a few samples of this study predate the infection). Cell type and time point are not known.

The sample holds a few counts of this clonotype. J is TRBJ2-7 and V is TRBV7-9; no definite D call. Germline CDR1 SEHNR, CDR2 FQNEAQ (reference sequence). V shed 7 bases and J shed 0 bases, with 13 bases lying between them. The CDR3 is made up of 14 amino acids. Here the CDR3 reads CASTTRAVSYEQYF. DNA for the CDR3: TGTGCCAGCACAACTCGGGCAGTCTCCTACGAGCAGTACTTC.

V usage is TRBV21-1 and J usage is TRBJ2-5; TRBD1 reflects the table's D call only, with no check against the DNA. TRBV21-1 is a documented pseudogene. The CDR3 sequence is 17 residues long. The CDR3 is CASSKEMGGRSEETQYF. CDR3 bases: TGTGCCAGCAGCAAAGAGATGGGGGGGCGGAGTGAAGAGACCCAGTACTTC.

This clonotype turned up a few times. The chain has TRBV7-6 and TRBJ1-1; D gene ambiguous. Looked up from germline, CDR1 is SGHVS and CDR2 is FNYEAQ. With 0 bases removed from V and 4 bases from J, the gap between germline ends came to 12 bases. CDR3 length: 15 amino acids. CDR3 region: CASSLAARSGTEAFF. CDR3 sequence (DNA): TGTGCCAGCAGCTTAGCCGCCCGGAGCGGCACTGAAGCTTTCTTT.

This clonotype was seen a few times. The rearrangement joins TRBV7-6 to TRBJ2-3; D might be TRBD1 or TRBD2, each matching 5 bases. CDR3 size: 14 residues. V lost 2 bases, J lost 8 bases, and 14 bases lay in between. Looked up from germline, CDR1 is SGHVS and CDR2 is FNYEAQ. The CDR3 DNA reads as TGTGCCAGCAGCTTACTGGGGGAAACGGGTACGCAGTATTTT. Amino acids: CASSLLGETGTQYF.

J is TRBJ2-1 and V is TRBV12-3 or TRBV12-4; TRBD2 matches at 9 bases. Unmatched junction bases numbered 7, after V lost 3 bases and J lost 7 bases. CDR3 length: 15 residues. CDR3 protein: CASSFGRGGVNEQFF. CDR3 DNA: TGTGCCAGCAGTTTTGGGCGGGGGGGAGTTAATGAGCAGTTCTTC.

This clonotype was seen only a few times. The rearrangement links TRBV21-1 to TRBJ2-2; TRBD2, the table's D call, lacks a check against the DNA. TRBV21-1 is labeled a pseudogene. This CDR3 spans 19 amino acids. The CDR3 sequence is CASSKCPPTSGGPNGELFF. The CDR3 nucleotides are TGTGCCAGCAGCAAATGCCCCCCCACTAGCGGGGGGCCCAACGGGGAGCTGTTTTTT.

The chain combines TRBV6-1 with TRBJ2-1; 12 nucleotides agree with TRBD2. Germline-derived CDR1 and CDR2 are MNHNS and SASEGT. The CDR3 is 13 residues long. Trimming took 6 bases from V and 14 from J; bases not matched to a gene: 8. The CDR3 bases are TGTGCCAGCAGCAACCTAGCGGGGGGGCTGAAGTTCTTC. This codes for CASSNLAGGLKFF.

The table lists this clonotype with a few counts. The CDR3 coding sequence is TGTGCCAGCAGCTTAGAAACCGCGGGGCGGGACTACACCTTC. Encoded protein: CASSLETAGRDYTF. V usage is TRBV7-2 and J usage is TRBJ1-2; D perhaps matches TRBD1 (5 bases). The length of the CDR3 is 14 residues. V lost 1 base and J lost 10, with 16 bases in between. CDR1 and CDR2 (germline): SGHTA, FQGNSA.

This clonotype came up a few times. The chain is built from TRBV6-2 or TRBV6-3 and TRBJ2-4, with D perhaps TRBD1 or TRBD2 (6 bases each). V shed 7 bases and J shed 1 base, with 14 bases lying between them. CDR3 size: 15 residues. CDR1 MNHEY and CDR2 SVGEGT come from the germline V gene. DNA of the CDR3: TGTGCCAGCAATGAGGGGGGTTCGGCCAAAAACATTCAGTACTTC. Protein product: CASNEGGSAKNIQYF.

This clonotype was observed at least ten times. This sequence joins TRBV5-1 and TRBJ1-3, with no clear D. The CDR3 has 14 residues. Trimming left V 0 bases short and J 5 bases short, with 9 bases between. Germline CDR1 is SGHRS and CDR2 is YFSETQ. The CDR3 spells CASSLDEPRNTIYF. CDR3 in DNA: TGCGCCAGCAGCTTGGATGAGCCCCGAAACACCATATATTTT.

This clonotype was observed a handful of times. The chain links TRBV12-3 or TRBV12-4 to TRBJ2-4; 8 bases align to TRBD2. Trimming cost V 3 bases and J 8 bases; bases outside gene matches: 12. The CDR3 consists of 16 residues. For the CDR3, the DNA is TGTGCCAGCAGTTTTTCCCCGGGAGGGGCTTTGGACATTCAGTACTTC. This sequence encodes CASSFSPGGALDIQYF.

The chain recombines TRBV7-2 with TRBJ1-2; 9 bases line up with TRBD1. CDR1 is SGHTA, CDR2 FQGNSA, per germline. The length of the CDR3 is 16 residues. Trimming took 2 bases from V and 2 from J; bases not matched to a gene: 6. Here the CDR3 reads CASSLPRDRVNYGYTF. As DNA, the CDR3 is TGTGCCAGCAGCTTACCGAGGGACAGGGTCAACTATGGCTACACCTTC.